The T cell receptor (beta chain) under discussion was sequenced for a study of cytomegalovirus exposure and HLA in healthy donors. Whole-study results and caveats: Reports described diagnosis of cytomegalovirus status by the classifier as highly specific and sensitive.

Only in-frame clones appear in the TCRdb table, and some are missing; sequencing was by immunoSEQ multiplex PCR. Found here are over 150,000 clones, around nine tenths of them singletons; the top ten hold approximately 2.1%. A word on this clone: Its antigen is undetermined.

Germline CDR1 is SGHTA and CDR2 is FQGNSA. This CDR3 has 15 amino acids. Trimming cost V 6 bases and J 4 bases, with 16 bases left between them. The specimen was PBMCs. The TCR originated in a woman between 18 and 29 years old in good health and CMV-seronegative. V usage is TRBV7-2 and J usage is TRBJ1-5, with D unresolved. CDR3 loop: CASRYFPGVNQPQHF. The DNA of the CDR3 is TGTGCCAGCAGATACTTTCCCGGGGTAAATCAGCCCCAGCATTTT. Variable domain in full (rest from reference TRBV7-2 and TRBJ1-5): GAGVSQSPSNKVTEKGKDVELRCDPISGHTALYWYRQSLGQGLEFLIYFQGNSAPDKSGLPSDRFSAERTGGSVSTLTIQRTQQEDSAVYLCASRYFPGVNQPQHFGDGTRLSIL.